This is a list of T cell receptor beta chains from one sample in a study of T cell responses to AZD1222 COVID-19 vaccine. Repertoires were generated with immunoSEQ multiplex PCR, while TCRdb's copy carries only in-frame clones and drops some. The sample lists about 130,000 clones, about 80% occurring once. Sequencing was performed on peripheral blood, taken on day 0 of AZD1222 vaccination. These receptors originate from an adult in good health. The CDR3 runs from the conserved cysteine through the conserved F or W. The D gene is left open where the match is weak. Rows give clone size only sometimes, using once, few, many, or a class for an expanded clone.

D: TRBD1
V: TRBV7-9
J: TRBJ1-5
size: .
CDR3: CASSLGTGNQPQHF
DNA: TGTGCCAGCAGCTTAGGGACAGGGAACCAGCCCCAGCATTTT

D: .
V: TRBV27
J: TRBJ1-2
size: .
CDR3: CASSLSYQGHYGYTF
DNA: TGTGCCAGCAGTTTATCGTACCAGGGGCACTATGGCTACACCTTC

D: .
V: TRBV10-3
J: TRBJ2-7
size: .
CDR3: CAISEGQASNTAEQYF
DNA: TGTGCCATCAGTGAGGGGCAGGCCTCAAACACTGCCGAGCAGTACTTC

D: .
V: TRBV5-1
J: TRBJ2-5
size: .
CDR3: CASQRDSQETQYF
DNA: TGCGCCAGCCAAAGGGATAGCCAAGAGACCCAGTACTTC

D: .
V: TRBV28
J: TRBJ1-1
size: .
CDR3: CASSLSRRALAEAFF
DNA: TGTGCCAGCAGTTTATCACGCAGGGCTCTCGCTGAAGCTTTCTTT

D: .
V: TRBV7-2
J: TRBJ1-5
size: .
CDR3: CASSSQGAIGNQPQHF
DNA: TGTGCCAGCAGCTCGCAAGGAGCGATTGGAAATCAGCCCCAGCATTTT

D: .
V: TRBV12-3/TRBV12-4
J: TRBJ1-1
size: .
CDR3: CASSLTANTEAFF
DNA: TGTGCCAGCAGTTTGACGGCGAACACTGAAGCTTTCTTT

D: TRBD1
V: TRBV2
J: TRBJ1-4
size: .
CDR3: CASSAPGGGSEKLFF
DNA: TGTGCCAGCAGTGCGCCAGGGGGAGGAAGTGAAAAACTGTTTTTT

D: .
V: TRBV7-9
J: TRBJ1-6
size: .
CDR3: CASSLENSPLHF
DNA: TGTGCCAGCAGCTTGGAGAATTCACCCCTCCACTTT

D: TRBD1
V: TRBV3-1/TRBV3-2
J: TRBJ1-6
size: .
CDR3: CASSQRTGTGGSNSPLHF
DNA: TGTGCCAGCAGCCAGCGGACAGGAACGGGGGGCTCTAATTCACCCCTCCACTTT

D: TRBD2
V: TRBV7-8
J: TRBJ2-3
size: once
CDR3: CASSLALAVDTQYF
DNA: TGTGCCAGCAGCTTAGCCCTAGCGGTAGATACGCAGTATTTT

D: TRBD1
V: TRBV6-5
J: TRBJ2-5
size: .
CDR3: CASSYSRGPETQYF
DNA: TGTGCCAGCAGTTACTCTAGGGGGCCAGAGACCCAGTACTTC

D: TRBD1
V: TRBV3-1/TRBV3-2
J: TRBJ1-1
size: .
CDR3: CASSRTGARGTEAFF
DNA: TGTGCCAGCAGCCGGACAGGGGCGAGGGGGACTGAAGCTTTCTTT

D: .
V: TRBV5-1
J: TRBJ2-5
size: once
CDR3: CASSRLGGIFLEETQYF
DNA: TGCGCCAGCAGCCGCCTAGGGGGGATCTTTTTGGAAGAGACCCAGTACTTC

D: .
V: TRBV5-1
J: TRBJ2-1
size: once
CDR3: CASSWGTNNEQFF
DNA: TGCGCCAGCAGCTGGGGTACAAACAATGAGCAGTTCTTC

D: TRBD1
V: TRBV29-1
J: TRBJ2-1
size: once
CDR3: CSVGGQGINEQFF
DNA: TGCAGCGTCGGTGGACAGGGGATCAATGAGCAGTTCTTC

D: .
V: TRBV9
J: TRBJ2-7
size: .
CDR3: CASSPRGLSYEQYF
DNA: TGTGCCAGCAGCCCTCGAGGCCTCTCCTACGAGCAGTACTTC

D: TRBD1
V: TRBV3-1/TRBV3-2
J: TRBJ1-1
size: .
CDR3: CASSPSGTGIAAFF
DNA: TGTGCCAGCAGCCCATCGGGGACAGGGATTGCAGCTTTCTTT

D: .
V: TRBV12-3/TRBV12-4
J: TRBJ1-1
size: few
CDR3: CASGPGVAEAFF
DNA: TGTGCCAGCGGACCGGGGGTGGCTGAAGCTTTCTTT

D: .
V: TRBV28
J: TRBJ1-5
size: .
CDR3: CASSLYEGFNNQPQHF
DNA: TGTGCCAGCAGTTTATATGAGGGATTCAACAATCAGCCCCAGCATTTT

D: .
V: TRBV19
J: TRBJ2-2
size: .
CDR3: CASKVATGELFF
DNA: TGTGCCAGTAAAGTGGCCACCGGGGAGCTGTTTTTT

D: .
V: TRBV28
J: TRBJ1-2
size: few
CDR3: CASSLRGGYGYGYTF
DNA: TGTGCCAGCAGTTTAAGAGGGGGTTACGGCTATGGCTACACCTTC

D: .
V: TRBV28
J: TRBJ2-5
size: .
CDR3: CASTQETQYF
DNA: TGTGCCAGCACCCAAGAGACCCAGTACTTC

D: .
V: TRBV7-9
J: TRBJ1-2
size: .
CDR3: CASSLTAGYTF
DNA: TGTGCCAGCAGCTTAACGGCTGGCTACACCTTC

D: .
V: TRBV6-5
J: TRBJ1-2
size: .
CDR3: CASSPHKAANYGYTF
DNA: TGTGCCAGCAGTCCCCATAAGGCCGCTAACTATGGCTACACCTTC

D: TRBD1
V: TRBV5-1
J: TRBJ1-5
size: .
CDR3: CASSAGQGSNQPQHF
DNA: TGCGCCAGCAGTGCGGGACAGGGGAGCAATCAGCCCCAGCATTTT